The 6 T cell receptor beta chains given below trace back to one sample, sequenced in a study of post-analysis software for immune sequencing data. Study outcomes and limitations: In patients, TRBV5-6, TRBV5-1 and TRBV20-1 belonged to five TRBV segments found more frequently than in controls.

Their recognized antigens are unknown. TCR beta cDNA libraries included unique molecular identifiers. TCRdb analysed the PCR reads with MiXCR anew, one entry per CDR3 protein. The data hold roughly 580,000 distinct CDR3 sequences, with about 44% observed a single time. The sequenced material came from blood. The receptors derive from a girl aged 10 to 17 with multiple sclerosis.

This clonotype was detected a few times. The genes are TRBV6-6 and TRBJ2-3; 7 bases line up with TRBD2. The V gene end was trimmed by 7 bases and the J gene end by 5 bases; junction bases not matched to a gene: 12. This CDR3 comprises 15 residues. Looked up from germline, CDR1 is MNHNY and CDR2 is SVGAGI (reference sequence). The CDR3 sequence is CASTPRLAGVDTQYF. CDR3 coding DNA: TGTGCCAGCACCCCGCGACTAGCTGGCGTAGATACGCAGTATTTT.

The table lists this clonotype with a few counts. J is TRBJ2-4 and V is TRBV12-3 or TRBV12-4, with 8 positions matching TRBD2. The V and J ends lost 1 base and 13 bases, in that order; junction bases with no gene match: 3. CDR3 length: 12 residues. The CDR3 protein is CASSLGTSGQYF. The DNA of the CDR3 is TGTGCCAGCAGTTTAGGTACTAGCGGACAGTACTTC.

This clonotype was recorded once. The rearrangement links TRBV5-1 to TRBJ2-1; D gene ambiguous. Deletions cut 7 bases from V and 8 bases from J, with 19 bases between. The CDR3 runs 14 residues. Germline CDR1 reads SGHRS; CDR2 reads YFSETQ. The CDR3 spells CASAAAQITDEQFF. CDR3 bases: TGCGCCAGCGCTGCGGCACAAATTACAGATGAGCAGTTCTTC.

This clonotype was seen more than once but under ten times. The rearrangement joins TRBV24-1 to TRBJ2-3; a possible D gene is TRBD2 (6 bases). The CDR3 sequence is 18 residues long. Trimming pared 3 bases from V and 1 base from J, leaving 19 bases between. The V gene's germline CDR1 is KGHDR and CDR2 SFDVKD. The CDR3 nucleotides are TGTGCCACCAGTGATCCCGGGACTTTTAATTCGGGCACAGATACGCAGTATTTT. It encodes CATSDPGTFNSGTDTQYF.

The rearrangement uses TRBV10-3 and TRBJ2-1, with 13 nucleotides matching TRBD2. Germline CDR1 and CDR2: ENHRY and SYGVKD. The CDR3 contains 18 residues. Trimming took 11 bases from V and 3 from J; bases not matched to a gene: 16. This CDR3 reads CAAARGLAGRTGYNEQFF. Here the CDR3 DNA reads TGTGCCGCGGCAAGGGGACTAGCGGGAAGAACCGGCTACAATGAGCAGTTCTTC.

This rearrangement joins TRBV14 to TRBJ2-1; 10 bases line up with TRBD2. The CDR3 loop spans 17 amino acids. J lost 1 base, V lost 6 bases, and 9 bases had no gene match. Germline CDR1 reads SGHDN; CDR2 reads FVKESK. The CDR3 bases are TGTGCCAGCAGTCCTACACTAGCGGGGTGGTCCTACAATGAGCAGTTCTTC. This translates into CASSPTLAGWSYNEQFF.